Presented here are 21 T cell receptor beta chains from one specimen sequenced in a study of shared clonotypes between healthy human individuals (dated by TCRdb to 2018 to 2020). Library preparation employed the immunoSEQ multiplex PCR assay. TCRdb obtained this table from immuneACCESS and retained in-frame rearrangements with V and J assigned. These tables miss some clones; where compared with another copy, unresolved V genes account for less than half of the shortfall, and the remainder is unexplained. In this sample the table shows over 950,000 clones, around 77% of which occur a single time. The ten most abundant clones make up 0.85% to 1% of the sample. Sequences were obtained from memory CD4+ T cells from PBMCs. This specimen's cell subset or site label, interpreted: CD45RA-negative fraction. The receptor set was obtained from a man younger than 30 in good health. Some clones in this sample may be carry-over from other donors' samples.

This sequence joins TRBV6-5 and TRBJ2-7; possible D gene TRBD1, 6 bases. The V end was cut by 6 bases, the J end by 2 bases, with 14 bases between. Germline V gives CDR1 MNHEY, CDR2 SVGAGI. The CDR3 runs to 14 residues. The DNA of the CDR3 is TGTGCCAGCAGAAAACAGGGTTCCCCCTACGAGCAGTACTTC. Protein product: CASRKQGSPYEQYF.

The genes are TRBV30 and TRBJ2-2; 7 bases match TRBD1. Germline V lookup: CDR1 GTSNPN, CDR2 SVGIG (reference sequence). V gave up 0 bases and J gave up 4 bases; unmatched junction bases: 23. The CDR3 sequence is 21 residues long. The CDR3 coding sequence is TGTGCCTGGAGTGTATTTCCGGGACAGCTGATAACGGAAGCGAGCACCGGGGAGCTGTTTTTT. This sequence encodes CAWSVFPGQLITEASTGELFF.

As for this clone: Compared with germline, one end of the junction differs, possibly owing to a read error. This chain links TRBV6-1 with TRBJ2-5; TRBD1 matches 11 bases. The CDR3 length is 15 residues. Germline-derived CDR1 and CDR2 are MNHNS and SASEGT. The DNA for the CDR3 is TGTGCCAGCAGCGAAGGGACAGGGGGCCAAGAGACCCAGTACTTC. It is translated as CASSEGTGGQETQYF.

The V gene is TRBV30, the J gene TRBJ2-7, with D tentatively TRBD2 (5 bases). Germline CDR1 GTSNPN, CDR2 SVGIG (reference sequence). V lost 0 bases and J lost 0, with 15 bases in between. The CDR3 consists of 16 residues. CDR3 loop: CAWSVGQLATSYEQYF. CDR3 DNA: TGTGCCTGGAGTGTAGGTCAGCTAGCCACCTCCTACGAGCAGTACTTC.

This clone has only a few counts. The chain recombines TRBV19 with TRBJ2-7; 8 bases agree with TRBD2. Germline assignment: CDR1 LNHDA and CDR2 SQIVND (reference sequence). The CDR3 consists of 18 residues. The trim removed 2 bases at V and 0 bases at J, leaving 12 bases unmatched. The CDR3 DNA reads as TGTGCCAGTAGTATATCCACGAGCCGGGGGGGCAACTCCTACGAGCAGTACTTC. Residues: CASSISTSRGGNSYEQYF.

In the case of this clone: Other DNA sequences in the sample encode the same CDR3. The chain links TRBV28 to TRBJ1-5; weak D call: TRBD1 (5 bases). CDR1 and CDR2 (germline): MDHEN, SYDVKM. The CDR3 runs to 15 residues. V shed 1 base and J shed 0 bases, with 7 bases lying between them. The CDR3 DNA reads TGTGCCAGCAGTTTATCCGGGGGTAGCAATCAGCCCCAGCATTTT. It yields the protein CASSLSGGSNQPQHF.

The CDR3 DNA reads TGTGCCGCCCTAGTGAACACTGAAGCTTTCTTT. This gives the protein CAALVNTEAFF. The chain has TRBV28 and TRBJ1-1; D unresolved. V was cut by 11 bases and J by 0 bases, with 7 bases left in between. The CDR3 has 11 residues. CDR1 and CDR2 (germline): MDHEN, SYDVKM.

This clone was observed once. With only one base between it and a far larger clone, this is likely a read error. The rearrangement uses TRBV10-3 and TRBJ1-3; D call uncertain. Germline values: CDR1 ENHRY, CDR2 SYGVKD. Trimming pared 6 bases from V and 0 bases from J, leaving 3 bases between. The CDR3 sequence is 12 residues long. DNA for the CDR3: TGTGCCATCAGCGACTCTGGAAACACCATATATTTT. As protein: CAISDSGNTIYF.

Concerning this clone itself: Different DNA sequences within this sample yield the same CDR3. The chain links TRBV2 to TRBJ2-7; 8 bases are a match to TRBD1. The CDR3 extends over 12 amino acids. V lost 6 bases, J lost 3 bases, and 1 base stayed unmatched. Germline V CDR1 and CDR2: SNHLY, FYNNEI. The chain's CDR3 is CASRDRGYEQYF. In DNA form, the CDR3 reads TGTGCCAGCAGAGACAGGGGCTACGAGCAGTACTTC. The full variable domain, rest sourced from reference TRBV2 and TRBJ2-7, is EPEVTQTPSHQVTQMGQEVILRCVPISNHLYFYWYRQILGQKVEFLVSFYNNEISEKSEIFDDQFSVERPDGSNFTLKIRSTKLEDSAMYFCASRDRGYEQYFGPGTRLTVT.

CDR3 sequence: CASSSDSGGELFF. CDR3 in DNA: TGTGCCAGCAGCTCCGATTCCGGAGGGGAGCTGTTTTTT. This rearrangement joins TRBV7-9 to TRBJ2-2; D gene unclear. The CDR3 is 13 residues long. Germline V CDR1 and CDR2: SEHNR, FQNEAQ (reference sequence). Trimming cost V 4 bases and J 8 bases, with 11 bases left between them.

The rearrangement joins TRBV5-1 to TRBJ2-2, with TRBD2 identical over 10 bases. The CDR3 runs to 17 residues. CDR1 and CDR2 (germline): SGHRS, YFSETQ. V dropped 5 bases and J dropped 3; count of bases not matched to a gene: 10. CDR3 residues: CASSPGTSGTHTGELFF. CDR3 nucleotide sequence: TGCGCCAGCAGTCCAGGAACTAGCGGGACACACACCGGGGAGCTGTTTTTT.

The chain is built from TRBV9 and TRBJ2-1; 7 bases fit TRBD1. Trimming cost V 3 bases and J 4 bases; bases outside gene matches: 7. Germline lookup yields CDR1 SGDLS and CDR2 YYNGEE. This CDR3 is built from 15 residues. The CDR3 DNA is TGTGCCAGCAGCGCCACAGGGGACCGGTACAATGAGCAGTTCTTC. This codes for CASSATGDRYNEQFF.

Only a few counts were recorded for this clone. This chain uses TRBV18 with TRBJ1-5; TRBD1 matches at 7 bases. The V and J ends lost 8 bases and 5 bases, in that order; junction bases with no gene match: 12. Germline V lookup: CDR1 KGHSH, CDR2 LQKENI. The CDR3 consists of 15 residues. The CDR3 is CASTSEQGWDQPQHF. The CDR3 bases are TGTGCCAGCACCTCAGAACAGGGGTGGGATCAGCCCCAGCATTTT.

The rearrangement links TRBV18 to TRBJ2-5; D unclear. Trimming took off 0 bases at V and 7 bases at J, with 12 bases between the two ends. This CDR3 spans 14 amino acids. Germline V gives CDR1 KGHSH, CDR2 LQKENI. CDR3 residues: CASSPPAQSGTQYF. The CDR3 bases are TGTGCCAGCTCACCACCCGCCCAGTCGGGGACCCAGTACTTC.

The rearrangement uses TRBV2 and TRBJ1-5; D remains ambiguous. The CDR3 sequence is 14 residues long. Germline V gene data show CDR1 as SNHLY and CDR2 as FYNNEI. The germline V and J ends were trimmed by 4 bases and 5 bases, with 12 bases remaining between them. In DNA, the CDR3 is TGTGCCAGCAGTGCGGAGCTAAGCGATCAGCCCCAGCATTTT. Its translation is CASSAELSDQPQHF.

The chain uses TRBV7-3 and TRBJ1-1; D is possibly TRBD1 (5 bases). This CDR3 is built from 14 residues. Germline V gene lookup returns CDR1 SGHTA and CDR2 FQGTGA. V lost 5 bases to trimming and J lost 4 bases, with 14 bases between them. This chain's CDR3 is CASSPHSGSTEAFF. The CDR3 nucleotides read TGTGCCAGCAGCCCTCACTCAGGGAGCACTGAAGCTTTCTTT.

V is TRBV7-9 and J is TRBJ2-7, with D tentatively TRBD2 (6 bases). Germline V lookup: CDR1 SEHNR, CDR2 FQNEAQ (reference sequence). V lost 1 base and J 0 bases, leaving 7 bases between the germline ends. The CDR3 has 14 amino acids. The CDR3 DNA is TGTGCCAGCAGCTTAGAGGGAGGCTCCTACGAGCAGTACTTC. Translation: CASSLEGGSYEQYF. Full variable domain (rest looked up from reference TRBV7-9 and TRBJ2-7): DTGVSQNPRHKITKRGQNVTFRCDPISEHNRLYWYRQTLGQGPEFLTYFQNEAQLEKSRLLSDRFSAERPKGSFSTLEIQRTEQGDSAMYLCASSLEGGSYEQYFGPGTRLTVT.

This clone was counted between two and nine times. The genes are TRBV5-1 and TRBJ1-1; D is perhaps TRBD1 (6 bases). Looked up from germline, CDR1 is SGHRS and CDR2 is YFSETQ. This CDR3 is built from 15 residues. V was pared by 1 base and J by 12 bases, with 22 bases between. The CDR3 spells CASSLIVGGQGMPFF. The CDR3 DNA sequence: TGCGCCAGCAGCTTGATCGTTGGTGGGCAGGGGATGCCTTTCTTT.

The chain uses TRBV4-1 and TRBJ2-5, with TRBD2 matching over 10 bases. The CDR3 is 15 residues long. Germline values: CDR1 MGHRA, CDR2 YSYEKL. With V trimmed by 6 bases and J by 4 bases, 8 bases remained unmatched. CDR3 coding DNA: TGCGCCAGCAGTTCTAGCGGGAGAGTGGGAGAGACCCAGTACTTC. Encoded protein: CASSSSGRVGETQYF.

This chain joins TRBV5-1 and TRBJ2-7; TRBD1 aligns across 7 bases. Losses at the gene ends were 4 bases for V and 2 bases for J; bases not matched to a gene: 12. Germline V gene lookup returns CDR1 SGHRS and CDR2 YFSETQ. This CDR3 has 16 amino acids. CDR3 protein: CASSQGGTQRAYEQYF. The DNA for the CDR3 is TGCGCCAGCAGCCAAGGGGGCACCCAGAGGGCCTACGAGCAGTACTTC.

This rearrangement joins TRBV28 to TRBJ2-3; 8 positions agree with TRBD2. V lost 7 bases, J lost 1 base, and 7 bases stayed unmatched. The CDR3 is made up of 15 amino acids. Germline V gene sequence: CDR1 MDHEN, CDR2 SYDVKM. CDR3: CASKDAGGGTDTQYF. The CDR3, as DNA: TGTGCCAGCAAAGATGCGGGAGGAGGCACAGATACGCAGTATTTT.